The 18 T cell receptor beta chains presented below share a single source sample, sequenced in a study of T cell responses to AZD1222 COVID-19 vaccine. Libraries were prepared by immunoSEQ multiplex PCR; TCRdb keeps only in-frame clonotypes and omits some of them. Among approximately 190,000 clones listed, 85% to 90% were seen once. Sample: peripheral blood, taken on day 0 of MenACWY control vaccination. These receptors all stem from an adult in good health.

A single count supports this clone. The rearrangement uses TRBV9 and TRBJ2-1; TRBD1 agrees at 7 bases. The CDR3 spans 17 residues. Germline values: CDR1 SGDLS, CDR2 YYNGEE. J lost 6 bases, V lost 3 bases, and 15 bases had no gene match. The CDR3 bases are TGTGCCAGCAGCGCCGAGACCGGGACAGCTACGTCCAATGAGCAGTTCTTC. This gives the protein CASSAETGTATSNEQFF.

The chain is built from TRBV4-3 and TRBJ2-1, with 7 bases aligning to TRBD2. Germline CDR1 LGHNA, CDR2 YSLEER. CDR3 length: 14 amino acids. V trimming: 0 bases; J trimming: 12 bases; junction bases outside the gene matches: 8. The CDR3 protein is CASSQESGGKGQFF. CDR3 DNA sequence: TGCGCCAGCAGCCAAGAGTCGGGGGGTAAGGGGCAGTTCTTC.

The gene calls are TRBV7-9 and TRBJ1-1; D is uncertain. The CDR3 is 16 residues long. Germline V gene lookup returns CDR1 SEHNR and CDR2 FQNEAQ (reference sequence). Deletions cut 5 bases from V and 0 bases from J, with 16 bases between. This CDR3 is CASSESGRILNTEAFF. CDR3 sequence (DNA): TGTGCCAGCAGCGAAAGCGGGAGGATTTTGAACACTGAAGCTTTCTTT. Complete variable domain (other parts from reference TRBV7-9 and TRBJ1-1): DTGVSQNPRHKITKRGQNVTFRCDPISEHNRLYWYRQTLGQGPEFLTYFQNEAQLEKSRLLSDRFSAERPKGSFSTLEIQRTEQGDSAMYLCASSESGRILNTEAFFGQGTRLTVV.

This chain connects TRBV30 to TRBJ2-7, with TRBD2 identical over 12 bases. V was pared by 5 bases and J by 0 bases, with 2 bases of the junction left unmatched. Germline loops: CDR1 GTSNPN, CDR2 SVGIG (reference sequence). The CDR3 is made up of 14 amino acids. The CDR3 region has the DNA TGTGCCTGGGGACTAGCGGGGAGCTCCTACGAGCAGTACTTC. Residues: CAWGLAGSSYEQYF.

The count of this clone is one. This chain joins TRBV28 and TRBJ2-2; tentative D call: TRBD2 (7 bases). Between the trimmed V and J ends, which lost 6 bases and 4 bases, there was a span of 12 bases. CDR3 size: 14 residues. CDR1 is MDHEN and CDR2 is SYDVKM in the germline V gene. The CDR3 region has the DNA TGTGCCAGCAGGGGGGGGCCCGGCACCGGGGAGCTGTTTTTT. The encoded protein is CASRGGPGTGELFF.

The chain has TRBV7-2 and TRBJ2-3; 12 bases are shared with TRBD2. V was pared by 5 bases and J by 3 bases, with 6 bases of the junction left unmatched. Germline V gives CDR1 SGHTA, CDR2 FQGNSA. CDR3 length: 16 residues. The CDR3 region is CASSLLTSGRTDTQYF. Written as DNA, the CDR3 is TGTGCCAGCAGCCTCCTGACTAGCGGGAGAACAGATACGCAGTATTTT.

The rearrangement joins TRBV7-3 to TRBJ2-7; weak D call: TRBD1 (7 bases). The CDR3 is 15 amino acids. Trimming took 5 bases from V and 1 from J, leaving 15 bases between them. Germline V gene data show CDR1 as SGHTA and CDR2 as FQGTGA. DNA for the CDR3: TGTGCCAGCAGCGCCTACTCAGGGGGGTCCTACGAGCAGTACTTC. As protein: CASSAYSGGSYEQYF.

CDR3: CASSVHPGQGNTEAFF. DNA of the CDR3: TGTGCCAGCAGCGTTCACCCGGGACAGGGGAACACTGAAGCTTTCTTT. The genes are TRBV9 and TRBJ1-1; 9 bases match TRBD1. Germline trimming cut 2 bases from V and 1 base from J; bases unmatched to any gene: 6. This CDR3 has 16 amino acids. From germline, CDR1 is SGDLS and CDR2 YYNGEE.

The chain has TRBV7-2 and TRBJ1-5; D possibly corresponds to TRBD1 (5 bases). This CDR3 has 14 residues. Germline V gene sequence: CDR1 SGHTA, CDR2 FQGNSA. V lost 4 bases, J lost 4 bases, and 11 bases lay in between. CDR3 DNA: TGTGCCAGCAGCTCGGGACTTTTTAATCAGCCCCAGCATTTT. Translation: CASSSGLFNQPQHF.

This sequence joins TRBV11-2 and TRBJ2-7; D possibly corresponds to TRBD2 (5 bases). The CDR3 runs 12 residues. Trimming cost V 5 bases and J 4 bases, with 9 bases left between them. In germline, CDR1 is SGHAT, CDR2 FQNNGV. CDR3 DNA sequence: TGTGCCAGCAGCCCGGACTCGTACGAGCAGTACTTC. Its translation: CASSPDSYEQYF. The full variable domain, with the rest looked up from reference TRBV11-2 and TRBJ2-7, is EAGVAQSPRYKIIEKRQSVAFWCNPISGHATLYWYQQILGQGPKLLIQFQNNGVVDDSQLPKDRFSAERLKGVDSTLKIQPAKLEDSAVYLCASSPDSYEQYFGPGTRLTVT.

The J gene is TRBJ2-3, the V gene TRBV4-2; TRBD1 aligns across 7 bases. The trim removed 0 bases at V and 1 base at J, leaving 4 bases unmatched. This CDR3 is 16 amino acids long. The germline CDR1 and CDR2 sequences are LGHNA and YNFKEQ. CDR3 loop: CASSQEQGVGTDTQYF. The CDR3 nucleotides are TGTGCCAGCAGCCAAGAGCAGGGGGTGGGCACAGATACGCAGTATTTT.

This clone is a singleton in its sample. The CDR3 reads CAATSGREADTQYF. CDR3 bases: TGTGCCGCGACTAGCGGGAGGGAAGCAGATACGCAGTATTTT. This chain uses TRBV15 with TRBJ2-3; 14 nucleotides agree with TRBD2. V shed 11 bases and J 4 bases; nucleotides not matched to a gene: 5. Germline CDR1 LNHNV, CDR2 YYDKDF (reference sequence). The CDR3 consists of 14 residues. The full variable domain, with the rest looked up from reference TRBV15 and TRBJ2-3, is DAMVIQNPRYQVTQFGKPVTLSCSQTLNHNVMYWYQQKSSQAPKLLFHYYDKDFNNEADTPDNFQSRRPNTSFCFLDIRSPGLGDTAMYLCAATSGREADTQYFGPGTRLTVL.

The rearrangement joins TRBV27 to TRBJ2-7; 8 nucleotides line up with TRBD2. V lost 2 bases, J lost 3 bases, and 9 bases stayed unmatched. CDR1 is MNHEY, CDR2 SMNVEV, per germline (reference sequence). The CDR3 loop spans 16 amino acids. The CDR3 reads CASSLVPFSGIYEQYF. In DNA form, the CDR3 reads TGTGCCAGCAGTTTAGTACCCTTTAGCGGGATCTACGAGCAGTACTTC.

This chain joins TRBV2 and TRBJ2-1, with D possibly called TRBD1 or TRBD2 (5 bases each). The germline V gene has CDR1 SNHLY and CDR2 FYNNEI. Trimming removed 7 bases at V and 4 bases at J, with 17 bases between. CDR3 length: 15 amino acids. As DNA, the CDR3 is TGTGCCAGCAAGGGGAGCGCAACTCCTTACAATGAGCAGTTCTTC. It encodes CASKGSATPYNEQFF.

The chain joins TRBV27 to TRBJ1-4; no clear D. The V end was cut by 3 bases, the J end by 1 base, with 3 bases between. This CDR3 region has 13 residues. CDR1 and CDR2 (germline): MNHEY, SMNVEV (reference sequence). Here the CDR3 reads CASSFVTNEKLFF. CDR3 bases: TGTGCCAGCAGTTTTGTAACTAATGAAAAACTGTTTTTT.

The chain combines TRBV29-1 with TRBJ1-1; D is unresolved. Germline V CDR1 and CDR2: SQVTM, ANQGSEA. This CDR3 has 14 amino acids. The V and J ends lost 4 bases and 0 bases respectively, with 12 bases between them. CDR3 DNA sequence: TGCAGCGTTGCCCCAGCTTCTCTGAACACTGAAGCTTTCTTT. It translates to CSVAPASLNTEAFF.

In nucleotides, the CDR3 is TGTGCCAGCAGCCAAGATCTAGCGGGGGAGTACCAAGAGACCCAGTACTTC. Encoded protein: CASSQDLAGEYQETQYF. V is TRBV4-2 and J is TRBJ2-5, with TRBD2 matching 10 bases. V lost 0 bases to trimming and J lost 0 bases; unmatched junction nucleotides: 4. The CDR3 length is 17 residues. In germline, CDR1 is LGHNA, CDR2 YNFKEQ.

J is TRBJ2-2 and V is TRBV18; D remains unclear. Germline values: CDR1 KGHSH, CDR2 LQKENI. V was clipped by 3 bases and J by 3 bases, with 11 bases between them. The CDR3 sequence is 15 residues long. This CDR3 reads CASSPQEQYTGELFF. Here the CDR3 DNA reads TGTGCCAGCTCACCCCAGGAGCAGTACACCGGGGAGCTGTTTTTT.